These 8 T cell receptor beta chains originate from one sample sequenced in a study of blood T cell repertoires in COVID-19. Using immunoSEQ multiplex PCR, the repertoire was profiled, and TCRdb retains in-frame clones only, with some absent. This table has around 86,000 clones, 83% appearing once. The sample taken for sequencing was peripheral blood. The receptor set was obtained from a woman of 80 years or more with acute or convalescent COVID-19.

V is TRBV5-1 and J is TRBJ2-2, with 10 nucleotides matching TRBD2. Germline V gene lookup returns CDR1 SGHRS and CDR2 YFSETQ. The CDR3 loop spans 16 amino acids. V lost 4 bases, J lost 1 base, and 4 bases stayed unmatched. The CDR3 spells CASSPGLAVNTGELFF. The CDR3 nucleotides read TGCGCCAGCAGCCCCGGACTAGCGGTGAACACCGGGGAGCTGTTTTTT.

The chain combines TRBV19 with TRBJ2-1; 10 nucleotides line up with TRBD2. Germline V gene lookup returns CDR1 LNHDA and CDR2 SQIVND (reference sequence). Trimming at V came to 5 bases and at J to 8 bases, leaving 9 bases not matched to a gene. There are 15 residues in the CDR3. The CDR3 loop reads CASSDLAGVMDEQFF. The DNA for the CDR3 is TGTGCCAGTAGTGATCTAGCGGGGGTAATGGATGAGCAGTTCTTC.

The V and J genes are TRBV28 and TRBJ2-7; 9 nucleotides match TRBD1. Germline CDR1 and CDR2: MDHEN and SYDVKM. Germline trimming cut 2 bases from V and 5 bases from J; bases unmatched to any gene: 13. The CDR3 has 17 amino acids. The CDR3 DNA reads as TGTGCCAGCAGTTTACCATTCGAAGACCGGGACAGGGACGAGCAGTACTTC. It is translated as CASSLPFEDRDRDEQYF. Drawing the rest from reference TRBV28 and TRBJ2-7, the complete variable domain is DVKVTQSSRYLVKRTGEKVFLECVQDMDHENMFWYRQDPGLGLRLIYFSYDVKMKEKGDIPEGYSVSREKKERFSLILESASTNQTSMYLCASSLPFEDRDRDEQYFGPGTRLTVT.

The chain links TRBV6-5 to TRBJ2-1; TRBD2 aligns across 12 bases. CDR3 length: 16 residues. Germline values: CDR1 MNHEY, CDR2 SVGAGI. The ends lost 0 bases at V and 10 bases at J; junction bases unmatched: 7. CDR3 in amino acids: CASSYSYSSGRGEQFF. Here the CDR3 DNA reads TGTGCCAGCAGTTACTCCTACTCTAGCGGGAGGGGGGAGCAGTTCTTC.

The V gene is TRBV28, the J gene TRBJ1-5, with D maybe TRBD1 (5 bases). The V end was cut by 2 bases, the J end by 0 bases, with 11 bases between. Germline V gene lookup returns CDR1 MDHEN and CDR2 SYDVKM. CDR3 size: 16 residues. The CDR3: CASSLRGTSSNQPQHF. CDR3 nucleotides: TGTGCCAGCAGTTTACGCGGGACGTCTAGCAATCAGCCCCAGCATTTT.

This chain links TRBV4-3 with TRBJ2-3, with 8 nucleotides matching TRBD1. Germline V lookup: CDR1 LGHNA, CDR2 YSLEER. The junction had 5 bases not matched to a gene; V was cut back by 3 bases and J by 6 bases. The CDR3 is 14 residues long. DNA of the CDR3: TGCGCCAGCAGCCAGGACAGGGCTAGGGATACGCAGTATTTT. Residues: CASSQDRARDTQYF.

The genes are TRBV5-4 and TRBJ2-5; 8 bases align to TRBD1. Looked up from germline, CDR1 is SGHNT and CDR2 is YYREEE (reference sequence). Trimming removed 5 bases from V and 2 bases from J; junction bases left unmatched: 2. There are 13 residues in the CDR3. CDR3 sequence reads: CASRRQGQETQYF. CDR3 bases: TGTGCCAGCAGGAGACAGGGGCAAGAGACCCAGTACTTC.

The chain links TRBV7-2 to TRBJ2-5; D might be TRBD2 (6 bases). V gave up 7 bases and J gave up 4 bases, with 13 bases separating them. Germline loops: CDR1 SGHTA, CDR2 FQGNSA. The CDR3 is 13 amino acids. The CDR3 nucleotides are TGTGCCAGCACCCCGGGGGTGGGAGAGACCCAGTACTTC. It is translated as CASTPGVGETQYF.